This is a list of T cell receptor beta chains from one sample in a study of vaccination effects on CD4 cells after COVID-19. Antigens of these TCRs are unknown. Only in-frame clones appear in the TCRdb table, and some are missing; sequencing was by immunoSEQ multiplex PCR. The table includes about 22,000 clones, around 72% detected once. This material consisted of CD4+ T cells from PBMCs cultured with HCoV-NL63 spike peptides, taken before COVID-19 vaccination. The receptors here all came from a human donor who received a COVID-19 vaccine. CDR3s include the opening cysteine and the closing phenylalanine or tryptophan. Fields, in order: J gene, clone size, D gene, CDR3 length, V gene, CDR3 DNA, CDR3 protein. A D gene is named only where the DNA matches it firmly. Size is omitted from some rows. Given values are once, few, many or a class for expanded clones.

TRBJ2-1,-,TRBD2,15,TRBV25-1,TGTGCCAGCAGTGTGAGCGGGGGCTCCTACAATGAGCAGTTCTTC,CASSVSGGSYNEQFF
TRBJ1-5,-,-,16,TRBV18,TGTGCCAGCTCACCCTTTGGGGGGGCTGGCAATCAGCCCCAGCATTTT,CASSPFGGAGNQPQHF
TRBJ2-1,-,TRBD1,15,TRBV6-6,TGTGCCAGCAGGAAAGGGACAGGGGCCTACAATGAGCAGTTCTTC,CASRKGTGAYNEQFF
TRBJ1-1,-,TRBD1,14,TRBV3-1/TRBV3-2,TGTGCCAGCAGCCAAGGACAGGGATGGTCTGAAGCTTTCTTT,CASSQGQGWSEAFF
TRBJ2-1,-,TRBD1,14,TRBV9,TGTGCCAGCAGCGTAGACAGGGGTTCGAATGAGCAGTTCTTC,CASSVDRGSNEQFF
TRBJ2-1,-,-,14,TRBV11-3,TGTGCCAGCAGCTTACGAGGAAGGAAAAATGAGCAGTTCTTC,CASSLRGRKNEQFF
TRBJ2-7,few,-,15,TRBV28,TGTGCCAGCGCCCCTCAGGGGGGTGGCGTGTACGAGCAGTACTTC,CASAPQGGGVYEQYF
TRBJ2-1,-,TRBD2,14,TRBV30,TGTGCCTGGAAACGAGCGGGAGGGCTAGGCGAGCAGTTCTTC,CAWKRAGGLGEQFF
TRBJ1-1,-,-,16,TRBV28,TGTGCCAGCAGTTTACCATCCGCCCTAATGTGGACTGAAGCTTTCTTT,CASSLPSALMWTEAFF
TRBJ1-6,-,-,14,TRBV27,TGTGCCAGCAGGGGCCCGCTGAATAATTCACCCCTCCACTTT,CASRGPLNNSPLHF
TRBJ2-2,few,-,15,TRBV19,TGTGCCAGTAGTACCCGGACGGACGAACACCGGGGAGCTGTTTTT,CASSTRTDEHRGAVF
TRBJ2-2,medium-sized,-,12,TRBV7-2,TGTGCCAGCAGCTCGGACACCGGGGAGCTGTTTTTT,CASSSDTGELFF
TRBJ1-1,-,-,14,TRBV2,TGTGCCAGCAGCGCGACGGACTTGAACACTGAAGCTTTCTTT,CASSATDLNTEAFF
TRBJ2-3,-,TRBD1,15,TRBV6-4,TGTGCCAGCAGTGACGTGACAGGGGGCGCAGATACGCAGTATTTT,CASSDVTGGADTQYF
TRBJ1-2,-,TRBD1,11,TRBV30,TGTGCCTGGAGTCGACAGGGAGGCTACACCTTC,CAWSRQGGYTF
TRBJ1-3,-,-,13,TRBV11-2,TGTGCCAGCAGCTTAGAGAGTGGAAACACCATATATTTT,CASSLESGNTIYF
TRBJ2-6,-,TRBD1,16,TRBV6-5,TGTGCCAGCAGTTACTCGACAGGGTTGGGGGCCAACGTCCTGACTTTC,CASSYSTGLGANVLTF
TRBJ1-5,-,-,16,TRBV27,TGTGCCAGCAGTTTATGGGGTACGGCTAGCAATCAGCCCCAGCATTTT,CASSLWGTASNQPQHF
TRBJ2-7,-,-,15,TRBV14,TGTGCCAGCAGCCAAGATAGGGCGCTAGCTGAAGAGCAGTACTTC,CASSQDRALAEEQYF
TRBJ2-7,-,-,14,TRBV6-1,TGTGCCAGCAGTGAAGCGCCCCGGGGAGGCGAGCAGTACTTC,CASSEAPRGGEQYF
TRBJ2-1,-,-,12,TRBV5-4,TGTGCCAGCAGCTTGGACCACAATGAGCAGTTCTTC,CASSLDHNEQFF
TRBJ1-2,few,-,12,TRBV2,TGTGCCAGCAGTACAGGTATTGGTGGCTACACCTTC,CASSTGIGGYTF
TRBJ2-5,-,-,13,TRBV19,TGTGCCAGTAGTAACGGTGGCCAAGAGACCCAGTACTTC,CASSNGGQETQYF
TRBJ1-5,-,-,15,TRBV6-5,TGTGCCAGCAGTCCTCTTAGGCGGAGGGGACAGCCCCAGCATTTT,CASSPLRRRGQPQHF
TRBJ1-5,once,TRBD1,17,TRBV6-1,TGTGCCAGCAGTGGACAGGGGGCTCCCTATAGCAATCAGCCCCAGCATTTT,CASSGQGAPYSNQPQHF
TRBJ1-1,-,-,14,TRBV7-8,TGTGCCAGCAGCTTGTTTCGGAGGGACACTGAAGCTTTCTTT,CASSLFRRDTEAFF
TRBJ2-5,-,-,14,TRBV19,TGTGCCAGTAGTATAGTGGGGGTTGGAGAGACCCAGTACTTC,CASSIVGVGETQYF
TRBJ1-2,few,-,12,TRBV5-4,TGTGCCAGCAGCTCCTCTAACTATGGCTACACCTTC,CASSSSNYGYTF
TRBJ2-3,-,-,15,TRBV6-4,TGTGCCAGCAGTGACTCGACAGGTCCCACAGATACGCAGTATTTT,CASSDSTGPTDTQYF
TRBJ2-1,-,TRBD1,13,TRBV5-4,TGTGCCAGCAGCTTGGACACAGGGGATGAGCAGTTCTTC,CASSLDTGDEQFF
TRBJ2-7,-,TRBD1,17,TRBV18,TGTGCCAGCTCACCGTCTTCCAGCTTGGGACAGGGTAACGAGCAGTACTTC,CASSPSSSLGQGNEQYF
TRBJ2-3,once,TRBD1,14,TRBV19,TGTGCCAGTAGAGACAGGGGGGCCACAGATACGCAGTATTTT,CASRDRGATDTQYF
TRBJ1-6,few,-,15,TRBV7-2,TGTGCCAGCAGCCCCGTAAGGCAAACAAATTCACCCCTCCACTTT,CASSPVRQTNSPLHF
TRBJ1-1,few,-,17,TRBV24-1,TGTGCCACCAGTCGTAGGCCCCGCGGGGAGGCGAGCACTGAAGCTTTCTTT,CATSRRPRGEASTEAFF
TRBJ1-2,once,TRBD1,15,TRBV5-6,TGTGCCAGCAGCAACACTGGACAGGGAACCTATGGCTACACCTTC,CASSNTGQGTYGYTF
TRBJ2-1,-,-,15,TRBV4-3,TGCGCCAGCAGCCAATTTACCTTCACCTACAATGAGCAGTTCTTC,CASSQFTFTYNEQFF
TRBJ1-1,-,-,14,TRBV7-9,TGTGCCAGCAGCTTAGCAGGAATGAACACTGAAGCTTTCTTT,CASSLAGMNTEAFF
TRBJ1-4,-,TRBD1,15,TRBV3-1/TRBV3-2,TGTGCCAGCAGCCATAGACAGGGAAATAATGAAAAACTGTTTTTT,CASSHRQGNNEKLFF
TRBJ1-2,-,-,16,TRBV5-1,TGCGCCAGCAGCTTGCGGAAACAGGGACTGGGCTATGGCTACACCTTC,CASSLRKQGLGYGYTF
TRBJ2-1,-,-,13,TRBV11-2,TGTGCCAGCAGACGCAGCAGCCCAAATGAGCAGTTCTTC,CASRRSSPNEQFF
TRBJ2-2,-,TRBD1,14,TRBV10-3,TGTGCCATCAGTGGGACAGGCGACACCGGGGAGCTGTTTTTT,CAISGTGDTGELFF
TRBJ1-5,-,-,14,TRBV6-5,TGTGCCAGCAGTTACGGTGGGCCGCCAAGACCCCAGCATTTT,CASSYGGPPRPQHF
TRBJ1-2,-,TRBD1,17,TRBV24-1,TGTGCCACCAGTGATGTACCCGGGACAGGGGGCTTCTATGGCTACACCTTC,CATSDVPGTGGFYGYTF
TRBJ1-1,-,-,14,TRBV3-1/TRBV3-2,TGTGCCAGCAGCCACGGGCCCAAGAACACTGAAGCTTTCTTT,CASSHGPKNTEAFF
TRBJ1-2,-,-,16,TRBV7-3,TGTGCCAGCAGCGTGGACAGTGGGCCACGATTCTATGGCTACACCTTC,CASSVDSGPRFYGYTF
TRBJ2-1,once,-,12,TRBV11-3,TGTGCCAGCAGTCTTGGCTATAGGGAGCAGTTCTTC,CASSLGYREQFF
TRBJ1-5,few,-,13,TRBV12-3/TRBV12-4,TGTGCCAGCAGTTTAGAGGGAGATCAGCCCCAGCATTTT,CASSLEGDQPQHF
TRBJ2-7,-,-,17,TRBV19,TGTGCCAGTAGTATGGCAATGGGCGGGACTCGCGCTAACGAGCAGTACTTC,CASSMAMGGTRANEQYF
TRBJ1-1,-,TRBD1,16,TRBV28,TGTGCCAGCAGGCCCACAGGGGATCGGATGAACACTGAAGCTTTCTTT,CASRPTGDRMNTEAFF
TRBJ2-1,-,-,18,TRBV19,TGTGCCAGTAGTAAAAAACCCCAAATACTAGGTGCGGGTCATGAGCAGTTCTTC,CASSKKPQILGAGHEQFF
TRBJ1-2,-,TRBD1,14,TRBV27,TGTGCCAGCAGTTTGGACAGGACTAACTATGGCTACACCTTC,CASSLDRTNYGYTF
TRBJ1-1,-,-,14,TRBV19,TGTGCCAGTACACCCTTCGGGGGGGCCACTGAAGCTTTCTTT,CASTPFGGATEAFF
TRBJ1-1,once,TRBD1,15,TRBV30,TGTGCCTGGACGATCCCGGACAGGCGGGACACTGAAGCTTTCTTT,CAWTIPDRRDTEAFF
TRBJ1-5,-,-,15,TRBV30,TGTGCCTGGAGTCCCGGGACCTGGGGGAATCAGCCCCAGCATTTT,CAWSPGTWGNQPQHF
TRBJ1-4,-,-,13,TRBV7-8,TGTGCCAGCAGCTTTCGGGGTGAGGAAAAACTGTTTTTT,CASSFRGEEKLFF